This T cell receptor beta chain comes out of a study of blood T cell repertoires in COVID-19. Across the study: Some COVID-19 samples were acute and others convalescent; all came from the United States, Italy and Spain. PBMCs, B-cell-depleted T cells, or T cells were the source of the cDNA or gDNA that made up the material.

This clone was observed a handful of times. As originally analysed: Estimated nucleated cell counts came from reference gene primer amplification. Assay used: immunoSEQ multiplex PCR; TCRdb lists only in-frame clones, some missing. The V and J calls and the clone size are those of that table, but D and trimming were determined from the DNA. The repertoire holds over 200,000 clones, with more than 80% as singletons. J gave up 4 bases and V 3 bases, and 1 base lay outside the gene matches. This CDR3 has 13 amino acids. Germline V lookup: CDR1 KGHSH, CDR2 LQKENI. The Seattle patients joined while their infection was active and were tracked longitudinally afterward.

Sequenced sample: peripheral blood. The chain combines TRBV18 with TRBJ2-3, with 7 nucleotides matching TRBD2. The receptor comes from a woman older than 75 with COVID-19, enrolled during active disease. CDR3 protein: CASSPAGADTQYF. DNA of the CDR3: TGTGCCAGCTCACCGGCGGGGGCAGATACGCAGTATTTT.